Below, 21 T cell receptor beta chains from the same sample are listed, as sequenced in a study of cytomegalovirus exposure and HLA in healthy donors. Researchers ran the PCR with 60 Vbeta and 13 Jbeta primers. Generated by immunoSEQ multiplex PCR, the TCRdb table keeps only in-frame clones and is missing some. The sample has about 73,000 clones; around 75% are singletons. The sample was PBMCs. The receptors originated from a man between 65 and 85 years old in good health and CMV-seronegative.

This sequence joins TRBV4-3 and TRBJ2-2, with D maybe TRBD2 (5 bases). Germline CDR1 is LGHNA and CDR2 is YSLEER. Trimming took 6 bases from V and 1 from J, leaving 12 bases between them. CDR3 length equals 15 residues. The CDR3 coding sequence is TGCGCCAGCAGAAGGGAGCCCAAGAACACCGGGGAGCTGTTTTTT. This translates into CASRREPKNTGELFF.

This clone was detected only once. The V call is TRBV27, the J call TRBJ1-2; a weak D match, TRBD1 (6 bases). The germline gives CDR1 MNHEY, CDR2 SMNVEV (reference sequence). The CDR3 is 13 residues long. Deletions cut 4 bases from V and 8 bases from J, with 14 bases between. CDR3 region: CASSWSGARGYTF. Here the CDR3 DNA reads TGTGCCAGCAGTTGGTCAGGGGCGCGCGGCTACACCTTC.

This chain links TRBV7-9 with TRBJ2-7; 7 positions match TRBD1. This CDR3 has 15 amino acids. Germline V gene lookup returns CDR1 SEHNR and CDR2 FQNEAQ (reference sequence). The ends lost 5 bases at V and 1 base at J; junction bases unmatched: 8. The CDR3 nucleotides are TGTGCCAGCAGCCGGACAGGACGCATGTCCTACGAGCAGTACTTC. It yields the protein CASSRTGRMSYEQYF. The full variable domain, with the rest looked up from reference TRBV7-9 and TRBJ2-7, is DTGVSQNPRHKITKRGQNVTFRCDPISEHNRLYWYRQTLGQGPEFLTYFQNEAQLEKSRLLSDRFSAERPKGSFSTLEIQRTEQGDSAMYLCASSRTGRMSYEQYFGPGTRLTVT.

The rearrangement uses TRBV28 and TRBJ1-2; TRBD1 matches 8 bases. Trimming cost V 8 bases and J 6 bases; bases outside gene matches: 8. This CDR3 has 13 residues. Germline values: CDR1 MDHEN, CDR2 SYDVKM. The CDR3 sequence: CASGQGGSNGYTF. The CDR3 DNA sequence: TGTGCCAGCGGACAGGGTGGCTCTAATGGCTACACCTTC.

In DNA, the CDR3 is TGTGCCAGCAGGACGGCGGGGGCCGGAGGTAGGAATGAGCAGTTCTTC. This translates into CASRTAGAGGRNEQFF. The chain combines TRBV7-9 with TRBJ2-1; possible D gene TRBD2, 7 bases. CDR1 and CDR2 (germline): SEHNR, FQNEAQ (reference sequence). V was pared by 6 bases and J by 7 bases, with 22 bases between. CDR3 length: 16 amino acids.

The V gene is TRBV7-2, the J gene TRBJ2-7; 8 bases agree with TRBD2. This CDR3 contains 13 residues. V dropped 5 bases and J dropped 4; count of bases not matched to a gene: 4. Germline V CDR1 and CDR2: SGHTA, FQGNSA. DNA for the CDR3: TGTGCCAGCAGCCAGCAGCGGGAGTACGAGCAGTACTTC. Encoded protein: CASSQQREYEQYF.

The chain uses TRBV5-1 and TRBJ2-7, with TRBD2 matching over 7 bases. The trim removed 5 bases at V and 0 bases at J, leaving 8 bases unmatched. Germline lookup yields CDR1 SGHRS and CDR2 YFSETQ. The CDR3 extends over 15 amino acids. The CDR3 DNA reads as TGCGCCAGCAGACCCGGGGGGACCAACTCCTACGAGCAGTACTTC. It codes for CASRPGGTNSYEQYF.

The chain couples TRBV11-2 to TRBJ2-2, with D possibly TRBD1 on 6 matching bases. The CDR3 length is 13 residues. V was pared by 4 bases and J by 6 bases, with 9 bases between. Looked up from germline, CDR1 is SGHAT and CDR2 is FQNNGV. CDR3 in DNA: TGTGCCAGCAGCTCCTACAGGGCCGGGGAGCTGTTTTTT. Translating gives CASSSYRAGELFF.

This clone was detected a few times. The chain joins TRBV5-1 to TRBJ2-2; tentative D call: TRBD1 (6 bases). The CDR3 extends over 13 amino acids. Trimming removed 4 bases from V and 8 bases from J, with 12 bases in between. From germline, CDR1 is SGHRS and CDR2 YFSETQ. The CDR3 nucleotides read TGCGCCAGCAGCACAACAGGGCCGGGGGAGCTGTTTTTT. Protein: CASSTTGPGELFF.

The chain is built from TRBV5-1 and TRBJ2-5; 7 bases are shared with TRBD1. V shed 3 bases, J shed 3 bases, and the junction held 2 bases outside the gene matches. Germline loops: CDR1 SGHRS, CDR2 YFSETQ. The CDR3 totals 13 residues. Here the CDR3 reads CASSSGTEETQYF. The CDR3 nucleotides are TGCGCCAGCAGCTCGGGGACAGAAGAGACCCAGTACTTC. The complete variable domain, with remaining parts taken from reference TRBV5-1 and TRBJ2-5, reads KAGVTQTPRYLIKTRGQQVTLSCSPISGHRSVSWYQQTPGQGLQFLFEYFSETQRNKGNFPGRFSGRQFSNSRSEMNVSTLELGDSALYLCASSSGTEETQYFGPGTRLLVL.

The V gene is TRBV18, the J gene TRBJ2-6, with 8 bases that match TRBD1. V lost 3 bases to trimming and J lost 1 base; unmatched junction nucleotides: 5. The germline V gene has CDR1 KGHSH and CDR2 LQKENI. This CDR3 spans 17 amino acids. The CDR3 loop reads CASSPGTGLSGANVLTF. The CDR3 DNA reads as TGTGCCAGCTCACCCGGGACAGGCTTGTCTGGGGCCAACGTCCTGACTTTC. Together with reference TRBV18 and TRBJ2-6, the CDR3 gives the full variable domain: NAGVMQNPRHLVRRRGQEARLRCSPMKGHSHVYWYRQLPEEGLKFMVYLQKENIIDESGMPKERFSAEFPKEGPSILRIQQVVRGDSAAYFCASSPGTGLSGANVLTFGAGSRLTVL.

This chain joins TRBV27 and TRBJ2-7; TRBD1 is a possible D gene (5 bases). The CDR3 is 16 amino acids. Germline CDR1 MNHEY, CDR2 SMNVEV (reference sequence). V gave up 0 bases and J gave up 0 bases, with 12 bases separating them. The CDR3: CASSLSVRQSSYEQYF. In DNA, the CDR3 is TGTGCCAGCAGTTTATCGGTAAGACAGAGCTCCTACGAGCAGTACTTC.

Here the CDR3 DNA reads TGCGCCAGCAGCTATCGGGGGGGCCTGAACACTGAAGCTTTCTTT. Protein product: CASSYRGGLNTEAFF. The V and J genes are TRBV4-1 and TRBJ1-1, with D maybe TRBD1 (6 bases). V was shortened by 5 bases and J by 0 bases, with 13 bases between the two germline ends. The germline V gene has CDR1 MGHRA and CDR2 YSYEKL. The CDR3 loop spans 15 amino acids.

This clone has just a few counts. The gene calls are TRBV30 and TRBJ1-4; TRBD1 matches at 9 bases. The CDR3 length is 14 residues. CDR1 and CDR2 (germline): GTSNPN, SVGIG (reference sequence). V gave up 7 bases and J gave up 8 bases; unmatched junction bases: 11. The CDR3 sequence: CAYIPGQGSEKLFF. CDR3 DNA: TGTGCCTATATACCGGGACAGGGAAGCGAAAAACTGTTTTTT. Filled out from reference TRBV30 and TRBJ1-4, the complete variable domain reads SQTIHQWPATLVQPVGSPLSLECTVEGTSNPNLYWYRQAAGRGLQLLFYSVGIGQISSEVPQNLSASRPQDRQFILSSKKLLLSDSGFYLCAYIPGQGSEKLFFGSGTQLSVL.

The rearrangement uses TRBV11-2 and TRBJ1-2; 8 positions match TRBD1. J gave up 4 bases and V 6 bases, and 7 bases lay outside the gene matches. Per the germline V gene, CDR1 is SGHAT and CDR2 is FQNNGV. The CDR3 is 14 residues long. DNA of the CDR3: TGTGCCAGCAGTAGACAGGGGAGCTTCTATGGCTACACCTTC. It yields the protein CASSRQGSFYGYTF.

The gene calls are TRBV7-8 and TRBJ2-7, with 9 positions matching TRBD1. V lost 4 bases and J lost 1; bases outside the gene matches: 5. Germline CDR1 is SGHVS and CDR2 is FQNEAQ. The CDR3 extends over 15 amino acids. CDR3 sequence reads: CASSSRQGGSYEQYF. The CDR3 nucleotides are TGTGCCAGCAGCTCAAGACAGGGGGGATCCTACGAGCAGTACTTC.

The gene calls are TRBV7-9 and TRBJ1-6, with D hard to call. This CDR3 has 16 residues. From germline, CDR1 is SEHNR and CDR2 FQNEAQ (reference sequence). Trimming left V 4 bases short and J 0 bases short, with 10 bases between. The CDR3 sequence is CASSSSRSSYNSPLHF. As DNA, the CDR3 is TGTGCCAGCAGCTCATCAAGGAGCTCCTATAATTCACCCCTCCACTTT. The variable domain in full, with the rest retrieved from reference TRBV7-9 and TRBJ1-6, is DTGVSQNPRHKITKRGQNVTFRCDPISEHNRLYWYRQTLGQGPEFLTYFQNEAQLEKSRLLSDRFSAERPKGSFSTLEIQRTEQGDSAMYLCASSSSRSSYNSPLHFGNGTRLTVT.

J is TRBJ2-7 and V is TRBV7-2; 7 bases line up with TRBD1. The CDR3 totals 15 residues. The germline CDR1 and CDR2 sequences are SGHTA and FQGNSA. The V and J ends lost 5 bases and 1 base, in that order; junction bases with no gene match: 8. The CDR3 nucleotides are TGTGCCAGCAGCACTGGACAGGCATTTTCCTACGAGCAGTACTTC. Translating it yields CASSTGQAFSYEQYF. Complete variable domain (other parts from reference TRBV7-2 and TRBJ2-7): GAGVSQSPSNKVTEKGKDVELRCDPISGHTALYWYRQSLGQGLEFLIYFQGNSAPDKSGLPSDRFSAERTGGSVSTLTIQRTQQEDSAVYLCASSTGQAFSYEQYFGPGTRLTVT.

The J gene is TRBJ2-7, the V gene TRBV15, with TRBD2 matching 8 bases. V lost 2 bases and J lost 5; bases outside the gene matches: 11. The CDR3 spans 16 residues. Germline V gives CDR1 LNHNV, CDR2 YYDKDF (reference sequence). Here the CDR3 DNA reads TGTGCCACCAGCAGATCAGCGGGAGCGGCCGACCACGAGCAGTACTTC. This codes for CATSRSAGAADHEQYF.

This clone was seen a few times. The chain joins TRBV6-7 to TRBJ2-1; TRBD2 matches at 13 bases. TRBV6-7 is treated as an ORF (open reading frame) with a function not yet certain. The trim removed 2 bases at V and 8 bases at J, leaving 9 bases unmatched. The CDR3 consists of 17 residues. The CDR3 spells CASSYLTSGRGSYEQFF. In nucleotides, the CDR3 is TGTGCCAGCAGTTACCTTACTAGCGGGAGGGGATCGTATGAGCAGTTCTTC.

V usage is TRBV30 and J usage is TRBJ1-6; D is perhaps TRBD1 (6 bases). Deletions cut 3 bases from V and 1 base from J, with 10 bases between. This CDR3 is built from 15 residues. Germline CDR1 and CDR2: GTSNPN and SVGIG (reference sequence). CDR3 amino acids: CAWSRGGSYNSPLHF. CDR3 nucleotides: TGTGCCTGGAGCAGGGGAGGGTCCTATAATTCACCCCTCCACTTT.